The clone carrying this T cell receptor (beta chain) was counted ten times or more. With 6 bases removed from V and 10 bases from J, the gap between germline ends came to 13 bases. This CDR3 has 12 residues. Germline lookup yields CDR1 SEHNR and CDR2 FQNEAQ (reference sequence). This entry belongs to a study of regulatory T cells in long-lasting Graves disease. Construction of TCR beta libraries relied on iRepertoire HTBI primers and on Arm-PCR targeting CDR3 regions. TCRdb reanalysed the multiplex PCR reads using MiXCR and keeps one entry per CDR3 protein. The sample holds some 410,000 distinct CDR3 sequences, around 17% seen once. As to time point: newly diagnosed GD, antithyroid drugs for less than 3 months. PBMC RNA served as the TCR library source. A volume of around 9.9 milliliters of peripheral blood was collected in EDTA tubes. These data also featured in a second study, about T cells in Graves' hyperthyroidism and ophthalmopathy.

The TCR sequence derives from a woman in her 30s with Graves disease. This chain joins TRBV7-9 and TRBJ2-1; D possibly corresponds to TRBD2 (6 bases). Here the sequenced sample was peripheral blood mononuclear cells (PBMCs), taken at new diagnosis, from a patient treated with antithyroid drugs. The CDR3 spells CASRSGVVEQFF. The CDR3 coding sequence is TGTGCCAGCAGGTCGGGGGTTGTGGAGCAGTTCTTC.